The T cell receptor beta chain under discussion was sequenced for a study of cytomegalovirus exposure and HLA in healthy donors. Whole-study findings and limits: Versus the roughly 690-donor mean, an Asian-associated ancestry cluster reportedly showed fewer N-insertions in a later analysis. Later analysis demonstrated an association between a missense DCLRE1C variant and TCR beta V- and J-gene trimming.

The germline gives CDR1 MNHEY, CDR2 SVGAGI. This CDR3 has 14 amino acids. V dropped 4 bases and J dropped 3 bases, with 12 bases sitting between them. Notes on this clone: Its antigen is unknown.

Primers: 60 Vbeta forward and 13 Jbeta reverse. Clones were sequenced by immunoSEQ multiplex PCR, and TCRdb holds only the in-frame ones, with some missing. The sample has roughly 110,000 clones, roughly 76% seen once; the top ten hold approximately 2.4%. The sequencing sample was made of PBMCs. The V and J genes are TRBV6-5 and TRBJ1-2; TRBD1 might be the D (5 bases). This clonotype was sampled from a man younger than 35 in good health and CMV-seronegative. CDR3 sequence (DNA): TGTGCCAGCAGTTGGGGGGGGTCTGACTATGGCTACACCTTC. It yields the protein CASSWGGSDYGYTF.